The source of this TCR beta chain is a study of cytomegalovirus exposure and HLA in healthy donors. After removal of 4 bases from V and 4 bases from J, the junction contained 14 bases not matched to a gene. The CDR3 loop spans 17 amino acids. Germline lookup yields CDR1 WNHNN and CDR2 SYGVQD (reference sequence). Vbeta (60) and Jbeta (13) primers were used in the PCR. Assay: immunoSEQ multiplex PCR; the TCRdb copy retains only in-frame clones and omits some. The repertoire includes some 45,000 clones, roughly 90% of them detected once, and around 8% sits in the top ten. Sequencing input: PBMCs. The TCR originated in a middle-aged woman in good health and CMV-seropositive. V is TRBV10-1 and J is TRBJ2-7; 9 bases align to TRBD1. This CDR3 reads CASSGFLPGQGAYEQYF. The CDR3 DNA is TGCGCCAGCAGTGGATTTCTACCGGGACAGGGCGCGTACGAGCAGTACTTC.